These T cell receptor beta chains were read from a single sample in a study of T cells in Graves' hyperthyroidism and ophthalmopathy. A single record per CDR3 protein comes from TCRdb applying MiXCR to the multiplex PCR reads. The sample shows around 420,000 distinct CDR3 sequences, around 15% of them seen only once. Sequenced: blood. Receptors were obtained from a young woman with Graves' hyperthyroidism. The CDR3 runs from the conserved cysteine through the conserved F or W. The D gene is left open where the match is weak. For some rows the clone size is stated as once, few or many, or as a class when expanded; others skip it.

V: TRBV19; D: .; size: few; J: TRBJ1-5; CDR3: CASSIEGHVNQPQHF; DNA: TGTGCCAGTAGTATAGAGGGACACGTTAATCAGCCCCAGCATTTT
V: TRBV7-9; D: .; size: few; J: TRBJ1-2; CDR3: CASSLGAPLRGYTF; DNA: TGTGCCAGCAGCTTAGGGGCGCCTCTTCGTGGCTACACCTTC
V: TRBV5-1; D: TRBD1; size: few; J: TRBJ1-6; CDR3: CASSLPQGNSPLHF; DNA: TGCGCCAGCAGCTTGCCACAGGGGAATTCACCCCTCCACTTT
V: TRBV20-1; D: .; size: .; J: TRBJ2-5; CDR3: CSARSPWGQETQYF; DNA: TGCAGTGCTAGAAGTCCCTGGGGCCAAGAGACCCAGTACTTC
V: TRBV30; D: .; size: .; J: TRBJ2-7; CDR3: CAWTRGGAYEQYF; DNA: TGTGCCTGGACCCGAGGGGGGGCCTACGAGCAGTACTTC
V: TRBV2; D: .; size: .; J: TRBJ1-4; CDR3: CASTQGQGGEKLFF; DNA: TGTGCCAGCACCCAGGGGCAAGGAGGGGAGAAACTGTTTTTT
V: TRBV5-1; D: .; size: many; J: TRBJ2-2; CDR3: CASSLAPLANTGELFF; DNA: TGCGCCAGCAGCTTGGCCCCACTAGCCAACACCGGGGAGCTGTTTTTT
V: TRBV11-1; D: .; size: few; J: TRBJ1-5; CDR3: CASSFPVGSNQPQHF; DNA: TGTGCCAGCAGCTTCCCGGTCGGAAGCAATCAGCCCCAGCATTTT
V: TRBV10-2; D: .; size: .; J: TRBJ2-1; CDR3: CASSRSSYEQFF; DNA: TGCGCCAGCAGTCGGAGCTCCTACGAGCAGTTCTTC
V: TRBV11-2; D: .; size: .; J: TRBJ1-5; CDR3: CASSPRSGQPQHF; DNA: TGTGCCAGCAGCCCCCGTTCGGGTCAGCCCCAGCATTTT
V: TRBV6-1; D: TRBD1; size: .; J: TRBJ2-5; CDR3: CATSLGTGWEYF; DNA: TGTGCCACCTCCCTCGGGACAGGGTGGGAGTACTTC
V: TRBV11-2; D: TRBD2; size: .; J: TRBJ2-1; CDR3: CASRPPGTSAFNEQFF; DNA: TGTGCCAGCAGACCTCCGGGGACTAGCGCCTTCAATGAGCAGTTCTTC
V: TRBV19; D: TRBD2; size: once; J: TRBJ2-1; CDR3: CASSKGLVGEQFF; DNA: TGTGCCAGTAGTAAGGGACTAGTAGGAGAGCAGTTCTTC
V: TRBV27; D: .; size: many; J: TRBJ2-3; CDR3: CASSLSNLILTSEDTQYF; DNA: TGTGCCAGCAGTTTATCGAACCTTATCCTCACCTCGGAAGATACGCAGTATTTT
V: TRBV12-3/TRBV12-4; D: .; size: many; J: TRBJ2-7; CDR3: CASSRRPLGPYEQYF; DNA: TGTGCCAGCAGTAGACGTCCCCTCGGGCCCTACGAGCAGTACTTC
V: TRBV10-3; D: TRBD1; size: .; J: TRBJ1-5; CDR3: CANRQGSNQPQHF; DNA: TGTGCCAATAGACAGGGCAGCAATCAGCCCCAGCATTTT
V: TRBV29-1; D: .; size: many; J: TRBJ2-7; CDR3: CSVDVGSSYEQYF; DNA: TGCAGCGTGGACGTGGGAAGCTCCTACGAGCAGTACTTC
V: TRBV7-2; D: .; size: many; J: TRBJ2-3; CDR3: CASSLEVSADTQYF; DNA: TGTGCCAGCAGTCTAGAAGTCTCGGCAGATACGCAGTATTTT
V: TRBV14; D: .; size: many; J: TRBJ2-1; CDR3: CASSQLGTAIKEQFF; DNA: TGTGCCAGCAGCCAACTCGGGACGGCTATTAAAGAGCAGTTCTTC
V: TRBV20-1; D: TRBD1; size: .; J: TRBJ1-2; CDR3: CSAQRTGRGYTF; DNA: TGCAGTGCTCAAAGGACAGGTCGGGGCTACACCTTC
V: TRBV20-1; D: TRBD2; size: many; J: TRBJ2-3; CDR3: CSALAGIGTDTQYF; DNA: TGCAGTGCTCTAGCGGGAATCGGCACAGATACGCAGTATTTT
V: TRBV24-1; D: .; size: few; J: TRBJ2-1; CDR3: CATRGAGDEQFF; DNA: TGTGCCACTAGGGGGGCGGGAGATGAGCAGTTCTTC
V: TRBV6-1; D: .; size: few; J: TRBJ1-2; CDR3: CASSESVAYGYTF; DNA: TGTGCCAGCAGTGAAAGTGTGGCGTATGGCTACACCTTC
V: TRBV5-6; D: TRBD1; size: many; J: TRBJ2-4; CDR3: CASSPTPGTGKNIQYF; DNA: TGTGCCAGCAGCCCCACCCCCGGGACAGGGAAAAACATTCAGTACTTC
V: TRBV29-1; D: TRBD1; size: many; J: TRBJ2-3; CDR3: CSVAQGTDTQYF; DNA: TGCAGCGTTGCACAGGGGACAGATACGCAGTATTTT
V: TRBV12-3/TRBV12-4; D: TRBD2; size: many; J: TRBJ2-7; CDR3: CARASEGLKRISSYEQYF; DNA: TGTGCCAGGGCCTCCGAGGGACTAAAGAGAATCAGCTCCTACGAGCAGTACTTC
V: TRBV28; D: .; size: once; J: TRBJ1-6; CDR3: CASGVQGENSPLHF; DNA: TGTGCCAGCGGCGTACAGGGAGAGAATTCACCCCTCCACTTT
V: TRBV19; D: TRBD1; size: many; J: TRBJ1-1; CDR3: CASSINPGGNTEAFF; DNA: TGTGCCAGTAGTATTAATCCAGGGGGGAACACTGAAGCTTTCTTT
V: TRBV7-8; D: .; size: many; J: TRBJ2-1; CDR3: CASSLVEGRGGYNEQFF; DNA: TGTGCCAGCAGCTTAGTAGAGGGGCGAGGAGGCTACAATGAGCAGTTCTTC
V: TRBV4-3; D: .; size: few; J: TRBJ2-2; CDR3: CASSQEPYTGELFF; DNA: TGCGCCAGCAGCCAAGAGCCCTACACCGGGGAGCTGTTTTTT
V: TRBV7-6; D: .; size: many; J: TRBJ2-1; CDR3: CASSFTDRLTYNEQFF; DNA: TGTGCCAGCAGCTTCACGGACAGACTCACCTACAATGAGCAGTTCTTC
V: TRBV11-2; D: .; size: many; J: TRBJ1-1; CDR3: CASSLDWTLNTEAFF; DNA: TGTGCCAGCAGCTTAGATTGGACGCTGAACACTGAAGCTTTCTTT
V: TRBV7-9; D: .; size: .; J: TRBJ2-4; CDR3: CASSLAGPQYIQYF; DNA: TGTGCCAGCAGCTTAGCCGGGCCTCAGTACATTCAGTACTTC
V: TRBV15; D: .; size: .; J: TRBJ1-1; CDR3: CATSRSTGPEAFF; DNA: TGTGCCACCAGCAGGAGTACAGGGCCTGAAGCTTTCTTT
V: TRBV6-2/TRBV6-3; D: TRBD1; size: many; J: TRBJ2-1; CDR3: CASRTGYNEQFF; DNA: TGTGCCAGCAGGACAGGGTACAATGAGCAGTTCTTC
V: TRBV9; D: .; size: few; J: TRBJ2-7; CDR3: CASSVGTAAEQYF; DNA: TGTGCCAGCAGCGTAGGGACAGCGGCCGAGCAGTACTTC
V: TRBV9; D: .; size: .; J: TRBJ1-2; CDR3: CASSVDGGDYGYTF; DNA: TGTGCCAGCAGCGTAGACGGGGGGGACTATGGCTACACCTTC
V: TRBV6-1; D: .; size: many; J: TRBJ2-1; CDR3: CASSGVPGNEQFF; DNA: TGTGCCAGCAGCGGGGTCCCGGGGAACGAGCAGTTCTTC
V: TRBV27; D: .; size: few; J: TRBJ1-4; CDR3: CASSDAKTTNEKLFF; DNA: TGTGCCAGCAGTGATGCAAAAACAACTAATGAAAAACTGTTTTTT
V: TRBV7-9; D: .; size: few; J: TRBJ1-4; CDR3: CASSQQAGANEKLFF; DNA: TGTGCCAGCAGCCAACAGGCAGGGGCTAATGAAAAACTGTTTTTT
V: TRBV28; D: .; size: many; J: TRBJ2-1; CDR3: CASSPAGASRYNEQFF; DNA: TGTGCCAGCAGTCCCGCCGGAGCTAGCCGTTACAATGAGCAGTTCTTC
V: TRBV20-1; D: TRBD2; size: .; J: TRBJ2-5; CDR3: CSARDPSGTSGAPETQYF; DNA: TGCAGTGCTAGAGATCCTTCCGGGACTAGCGGGGCACCAGAGACCCAGTACTTC
V: TRBV11-1; D: .; size: many; J: TRBJ1-1; CDR3: CASSPSDDTEAFF; DNA: TGTGCCAGCAGCCCATCCGATGACACTGAAGCTTTCTTT
V: TRBV7-3; D: .; size: .; J: TRBJ2-2; CDR3: CASSLGSGAGTGELFF; DNA: TGTGCCAGCAGCTTAGGATCAGGGGCGGGCACCGGGGAGCTGTTTTTT
V: TRBV11-2; D: TRBD1; size: .; J: TRBJ2-7; CDR3: CASSLGGTGGLYEQYF; DNA: TGTGCCAGCAGCTTAGGGGGGACAGGGGGTCTATACGAGCAGTACTTC
V: TRBV3-1; D: .; size: many; J: TRBJ2-1; CDR3: CASSQDEGNEQFF; DNA: TGTGCCAGCAGCCAAGATGAGGGCAATGAGCAGTTCTTC
V: TRBV29-1; D: .; size: few; J: TRBJ1-2; CDR3: CSGGQRGGYGYTF; DNA: TGCAGCGGCGGCCAGAGGGGTGGCTATGGCTACACCTTC
V: TRBV5-1; D: .; size: .; J: TRBJ2-2; CDR3: CASSLALGNTGELFF; DNA: TGCGCCAGCAGCTTGGCGTTAGGGAACACCGGGGAGCTGTTTTTT
V: TRBV20-1; D: TRBD1; size: many; J: TRBJ1-1; CDR3: CSAPKQGWTEAFF; DNA: TGCAGTGCCCCGAAACAGGGGTGGACTGAAGCTTTCTTT
V: TRBV7-2; D: TRBD1; size: .; J: TRBJ1-2; CDR3: CASSLEGGGTGGGYTF; DNA: TGTGCCAGCAGCTTAGAGGGGGGGGGGACAGGGGGCGGCTACACCTTC
V: TRBV28; D: TRBD2; size: many; J: TRBJ2-5; CDR3: CAISGRETQYF; DNA: TGTGCCATCAGCGGGAGGGAGACCCAGTACTTC
V: TRBV12-3/TRBV12-4; D: TRBD1; size: many; J: TRBJ1-5; CDR3: CASTVRGPNQPQHF; DNA: TGTGCCAGCACCGTCAGGGGGCCCAATCAGCCCCAGCATTTT
V: TRBV2; D: TRBD2; size: many; J: TRBJ2-3; CDR3: CASSETSGRLTDTQYF; DNA: TGTGCCAGCAGTGAGACTAGCGGGAGGCTCACAGATACGCAGTATTTT
V: TRBV7-8; D: .; size: many; J: TRBJ2-3; CDR3: CASTLYLGDSTDTQYF; DNA: TGTGCCAGCACCCTATACCTAGGGGACTCCACAGATACGCAGTATTTT